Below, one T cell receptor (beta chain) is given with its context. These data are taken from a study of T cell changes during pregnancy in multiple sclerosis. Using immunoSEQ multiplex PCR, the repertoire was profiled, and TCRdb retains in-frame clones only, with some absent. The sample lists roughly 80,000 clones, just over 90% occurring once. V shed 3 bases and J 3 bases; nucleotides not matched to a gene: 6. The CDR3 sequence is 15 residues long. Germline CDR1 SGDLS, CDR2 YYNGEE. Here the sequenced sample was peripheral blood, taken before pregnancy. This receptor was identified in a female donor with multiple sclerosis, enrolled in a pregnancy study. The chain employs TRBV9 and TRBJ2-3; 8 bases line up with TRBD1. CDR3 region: CASSDTGGSTDTQYF. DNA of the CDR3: TGTGCCAGCAGCGATACAGGGGGAAGTACAGATACGCAGTATTTT. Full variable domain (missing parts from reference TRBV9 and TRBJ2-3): DSGVTQTPKHLITATGQRVTLRCSPRSGDLSVYWYQQSLDQGLQFLIQYYNGEERAKGNILERFSAQQFPDLHSELNLSSLELGDSALYFCASSDTGGSTDTQYFGPGTRLTVL.